Presented here are 19 T cell receptor beta chains from one specimen sequenced in a study of OX40 agonist ivuxolimab in advanced cancers. Sequencing was performed with immunoSEQ multiplex PCR; in TCRdb, only in-frame clones are kept and a portion is missing. The sample contains roughly 58,000 clones, over 60% of which appear only once. Sequences were derived from CD4+ or CD8+ T cells sorted from blood, sampled in a trial of the OX40 agonist ivuxolimab. These receptors originate from an adult with an advanced solid tumor such as melanoma, head and neck, liver or kidney cancer.

J is TRBJ1-2 and V is TRBV29-1; D is possibly TRBD1 (5 bases). Per germline, CDR1 SQVTM and CDR2 ANQGSEA. Trimming stripped 3 bases from V and 0 bases from J, with 11 bases between. CDR3 length: 14 amino acids. Here the CDR3 DNA reads TGCAGCGTTGATGGGGCAGGATCTAACTATGGCTACACCTTC. Translated: CSVDGAGSNYGYTF.

In its sample, this clone is medium-sized (0.01 to 0.1%). The genes are TRBV6-6 and TRBJ1-2, with D tentatively TRBD1 (5 bases). The CDR3 is 14 residues long. Germline CDR1 MNHNY, CDR2 SVGAGI (reference sequence). V was cut by 7 bases and J by 0 bases, with 12 bases left in between. For the CDR3, the DNA is TGTGCCAGCAACGACGGGGCTTCTAACTATGGCTACACCTTC. Its translation is CASNDGASNYGYTF.

The J gene is TRBJ1-4, the V gene TRBV11-2, with D unresolved. Germline V gives CDR1 SGHAT, CDR2 FQNNGV. The CDR3 is 14 residues long. V was trimmed by 4 bases and J by 8 bases, leaving 14 bases between them. For the CDR3, the DNA is TGTGCCAGCAGCTCCTGGACTGCGGAGGAAAAACTGTTTTTT. It is translated as CASSSWTAEEKLFF. The whole variable domain, remainder taken from reference TRBV11-2 and TRBJ1-4, is EAGVAQSPRYKIIEKRQSVAFWCNPISGHATLYWYQQILGQGPKLLIQFQNNGVVDDSQLPKDRFSAERLKGVDSTLKIQPAKLEDSAVYLCASSSWTAEEKLFFGSGTQLSVL.

This clone was found once. V and J are TRBV5-1 and TRBJ2-3; TRBD2 matches at 10 bases. Trimming at V came to 0 bases and at J to 3 bases, leaving 7 bases not matched to a gene. Germline values: CDR1 SGHRS, CDR2 YFSETQ. There are 17 residues in the CDR3. The CDR3 region is CASSLGTSGSGTDTQYF. CDR3 sequence (DNA): TGCGCCAGCAGCTTGGGGACTAGCGGAAGTGGGACAGATACGCAGTATTTT.

The genes are TRBV11-2 and TRBJ1-5; no clear D. Trimming removed 6 bases from V and 0 bases from J, with 24 bases in between. Looked up from germline, CDR1 is SGHAT and CDR2 is FQNNGV. The CDR3 length is 19 residues. The CDR3 region has the DNA TGTGCCAGCAGTTTCCTCTCGGGCGGCAGGTCATATAGCAATCAGCCCCAGCATTTT. Amino acids: CASSFLSGGRSYSNQPQHF.

The chain joins TRBV18 to TRBJ1-1; 9 positions match TRBD1. The CDR3 sequence is 15 residues long. Looked up from germline, CDR1 is KGHSH and CDR2 is LQKENI. After removal of 6 bases from V and 0 bases from J, the junction contained 5 bases not matched to a gene. The CDR3 reads CASSRTGAMNTEAFF. The CDR3 nucleotides read TGTGCCAGCTCGCGGACAGGGGCGATGAACACTGAAGCTTTCTTT.

This clone was counted only a few times. The chain uses TRBV10-1 and TRBJ1-4; no clear D gene. The V gene lost 2 bases and the J gene lost 4 bases, with 8 bases spanning the gap. CDR1 is WNHNN, CDR2 SYGVQD, per germline (reference sequence). CDR3 length: 14 residues. For the CDR3, the DNA is TGCGCCAGCAGTGAGGGCAGTAGTAATGAAAAACTGTTTTTT. Amino acids: CASSEGSSNEKLFF.

The chain is built from TRBV29-1 and TRBJ1-5, with TRBD1 matching over 8 bases. Germline values: CDR1 SQVTM, CDR2 ANQGSEA. J gave up 6 bases and V 4 bases, and 8 bases lay outside the gene matches. The CDR3 spans 14 residues. The CDR3 region has the DNA TGCAGCGTTGCTCCTGGACAGGGACGTCAGCCCCAGCATTTT. Its protein product is CSVAPGQGRQPQHF.

The gene calls are TRBV6-5 and TRBJ2-6, with a tentative D call TRBD1 (5 bases). The CDR3 contains 14 residues. Germline CDR1 is MNHEY and CDR2 is SVGAGI. The ends were cut back, 5 bases at V and 0 bases at J, with 5 bases in the middle. The CDR3 bases are TGTGCCAGCAGTCAGGGCTCTGGGGCCAACGTCCTGACTTTC. The encoded protein is CASSQGSGANVLTF.

This clone was recorded once. The chain couples TRBV18 to TRBJ2-2, with 8 nucleotides matching TRBD2. J gave up 3 bases and V 3 bases, and 9 bases lay outside the gene matches. Germline V gives CDR1 KGHSH, CDR2 LQKENI. The length of the CDR3 is 17 residues. The CDR3 nucleotides read TGTGCCAGCTCACCCCCCTGGGCGGGGGGTGACACCGGGGAGCTGTTTTTT. Protein: CASSPPWAGGDTGELFF.

The V gene is TRBV27, the J gene TRBJ2-1, with 9 bases that match TRBD2. CDR3 length: 16 residues. J was trimmed by 6 bases and V by 4 bases; bases with no gene match: 10. Looked up from germline, CDR1 is MNHEY and CDR2 is SMNVEV (reference sequence). The CDR3 bases are TGTGCCAGCAGTTCGCCCGGACTAGCGAGGGGCAATGAGCAGTTCTTC. Protein product: CASSSPGLARGNEQFF.

This chain links TRBV7-3 with TRBJ2-2; D could derive from TRBD1 or TRBD2 (5 bases each). The germline V and J ends were trimmed by 5 bases and 0 bases, with 19 bases remaining between them. The CDR3 contains 18 residues. From germline, CDR1 is SGHTA and CDR2 FQGTGA. The CDR3 nucleotides read TGTGCCAGCAGCCCCCTAAGGGGAGCACACTCGAACACCGGGGAGCTGTTTTTT. Encoded protein: CASSPLRGAHSNTGELFF.

The rearrangement joins TRBV6-6 to TRBJ1-1, with no clear D. Germline CDR1 reads MNHNY; CDR2 reads SVGAGI (reference sequence). The V end was cut by 4 bases, the J end by 2 bases, with 14 bases between. The CDR3 consists of 15 residues. Here the CDR3 reads CASSSPTVGNTEAFF. The CDR3 coding sequence is TGTGCCAGCAGTTCCCCGACGGTGGGAAACACTGAAGCTTTCTTT.

The V call is TRBV6-5, the J call TRBJ1-2, with 7 positions matching TRBD1. The V gene end was trimmed by 3 bases and the J gene end by 4 bases; junction bases not matched to a gene: 2. The CDR3 spans 13 residues. Germline assignment: CDR1 MNHEY and CDR2 SVGAGI. The CDR3 nucleotides are TGTGCCAGCAGTTATTCAGGGGGCTATGGCTACACCTTC. This gives the protein CASSYSGGYGYTF.

The chain carries TRBV28 and TRBJ1-2, with D unresolved. Germline CDR1 and CDR2: MDHEN and SYDVKM. The V end lost 2 bases, the J end lost 3 bases, and 1 base lay between the germline ends. The CDR3 runs 11 residues. The CDR3 DNA sequence: TGTGCCAGCAGTTTACACTATGGCTACACCTTC. It is translated as CASSLHYGYTF.

Only one count was recorded for this clone. The chain uses TRBV6-1 and TRBJ1-2; 10 bases are shared with TRBD1. CDR3 length equals 14 residues. Germline CDR1 reads MNHNS; CDR2 reads SASEGT. V was pared by 6 bases and J by 3 bases, with 4 bases of the junction left unmatched. The CDR3 DNA reads as TGTGCCAGCAGCGGGACAGGGGCCTACTATGGCTACACCTTC. Its protein product is CASSGTGAYYGYTF.

The rearrangement links TRBV7-8 to TRBJ2-7; D is unresolved. The CDR3 has 12 amino acids. The V end was cut by 1 base, the J end by 6 bases, with 7 bases between. The V gene's germline CDR1 is SGHVS and CDR2 FQNEAQ. The CDR3 region has the DNA TGTGCCAGCAGCTTAGAGGCCCGCGAGCAGTACTTC. This codes for CASSLEAREQYF.

V usage is TRBV27 and J usage is TRBJ2-2; maybe TRBD1 (6 bases). This CDR3 contains 15 residues. V was clipped by 3 bases and J by 5 bases, with 13 bases between them. The germline V gene encodes CDR1 MNHEY and CDR2 SMNVEV (reference sequence). In DNA, the CDR3 is TGTGCCAGCAGTTTCCGGGACACTCCTACCGGGGAGCTGTTTTTT. Translated, it gives CASSFRDTPTGELFF.

The genes are TRBV2 and TRBJ1-5, with D hard to call. The ends were cut back, 4 bases at V and 1 base at J, with 8 bases in the middle. CDR3 size: 14 residues. Germline values: CDR1 SNHLY, CDR2 FYNNEI. This CDR3 is CASSAQPSNQPQHF. The CDR3 DNA is TGTGCCAGCAGTGCGCAGCCGAGCAATCAGCCCCAGCATTTT.